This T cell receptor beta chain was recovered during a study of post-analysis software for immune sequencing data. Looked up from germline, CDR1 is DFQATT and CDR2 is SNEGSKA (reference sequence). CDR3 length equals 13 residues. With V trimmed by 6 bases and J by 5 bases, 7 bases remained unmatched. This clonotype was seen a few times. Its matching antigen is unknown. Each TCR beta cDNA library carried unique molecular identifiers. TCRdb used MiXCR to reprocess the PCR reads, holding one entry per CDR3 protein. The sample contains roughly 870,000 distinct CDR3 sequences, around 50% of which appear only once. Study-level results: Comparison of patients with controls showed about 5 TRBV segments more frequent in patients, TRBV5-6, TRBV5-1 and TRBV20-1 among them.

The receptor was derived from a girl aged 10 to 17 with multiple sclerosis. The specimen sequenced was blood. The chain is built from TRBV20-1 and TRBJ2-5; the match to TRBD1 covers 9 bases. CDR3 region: CSAQGQGGETQYF. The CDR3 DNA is TGCAGTGCGCAGGGACAGGGTGGGGAGACCCAGTACTTC.